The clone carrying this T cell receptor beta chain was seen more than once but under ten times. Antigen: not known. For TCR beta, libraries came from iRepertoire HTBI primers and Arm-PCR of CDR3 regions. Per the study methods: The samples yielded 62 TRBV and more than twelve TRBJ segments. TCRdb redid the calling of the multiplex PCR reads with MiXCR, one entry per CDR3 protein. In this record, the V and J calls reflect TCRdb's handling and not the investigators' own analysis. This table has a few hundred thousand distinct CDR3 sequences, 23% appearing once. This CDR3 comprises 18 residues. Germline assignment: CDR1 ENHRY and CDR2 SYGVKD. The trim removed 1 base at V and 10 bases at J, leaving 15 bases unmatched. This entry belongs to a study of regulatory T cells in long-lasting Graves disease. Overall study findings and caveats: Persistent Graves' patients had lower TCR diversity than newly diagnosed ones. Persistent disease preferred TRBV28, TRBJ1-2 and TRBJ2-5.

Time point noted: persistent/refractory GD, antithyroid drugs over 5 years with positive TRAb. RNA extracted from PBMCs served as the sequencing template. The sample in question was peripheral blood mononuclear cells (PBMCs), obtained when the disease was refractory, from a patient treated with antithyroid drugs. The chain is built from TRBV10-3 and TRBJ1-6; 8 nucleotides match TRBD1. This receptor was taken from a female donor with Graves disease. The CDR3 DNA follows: TGTGCCATCAGTGAGTTTCCCCCGGGACAGGTGCATGGCTCACCCCTCCACTTT. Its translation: CAISEFPPGQVHGSPLHF.